This entry features one T cell receptor beta chain sequence. The entry originates in a study of T cell responses to AZD1222 COVID-19 vaccine. Sequencing was performed with immunoSEQ multiplex PCR; in TCRdb, only in-frame clones are kept and a portion is missing. There are about 110,000 clones in the sample; roughly nine tenths occur only once, and about 6.6% lies in the top ten. Trimming removed 5 bases from V and 7 bases from J, with 7 bases in between. The CDR3 sequence is 11 residues long. In germline, CDR1 is SGHVS, CDR2 FQNEAQ. This clonotype originated in an adult in good health. Material: peripheral blood, obtained on day 0 of AZD1222 vaccination. This sequence joins TRBV7-8 and TRBJ2-3; no clear D. CDR3 sequence: CASSPPNTQYF. CDR3 in DNA: TGTGCCAGCAGCCCCCCGAATACGCAGTATTTT.